The 24 T cell receptor beta chains given below trace back to one sample, sequenced in a study of T cells after yellow fever vaccination. TCRdb itself ran the 5' RACE reads through MiXCR, one entry per CDR3 protein. The data show around 310,000 distinct CDR3 sequences, around 4.5% seen once. The sample was PBMCs, taken 15 days after the yellow fever booster vaccination. These receptors were taken from a man younger than 35 who received the YFV17D yellow fever vaccine.

In its sample, this clonotype was seen a few times. The chain carries TRBV18 and TRBJ2-7; 8 positions match TRBD1. Germline lookup yields CDR1 KGHSH and CDR2 LQKENI. The trim removed 4 bases at V and 2 bases at J, leaving 16 bases unmatched. The CDR3 totals 18 residues. This chain's CDR3 is CASSQDRGFPRIPYEQYV. The CDR3 DNA sequence: TGTGCCAGCTCACAAGACAGGGGATTCCCGCGGATCCCCTACGAGCAGTACGTC.

This clonotype was seen repeatedly, ten times or more. CDR3 bases: TGTGCCAGTAGTATGGGGACCAGGGGTGGTAGCAATCAGCCCCAGCATTTT. Encoded protein: CASSMGTRGGSNQPQHF. This sequence joins TRBV19 and TRBJ1-5; a weak D match, TRBD1 (6 bases). Trimming removed 3 bases at V and 0 bases at J, with 15 bases between. From germline, CDR1 is LNHDA and CDR2 SQIVND (reference sequence). The CDR3 has 17 amino acids.

This clonotype was observed many times. The gene calls are TRBV15 and TRBJ2-3; no clear D. The germline V and J ends were trimmed by 0 bases and 0 bases, with 7 bases remaining between them. Germline V gene sequence: CDR1 LNHNV, CDR2 YYDKDF (reference sequence). This CDR3 contains 15 residues. CDR3 region: CATSRDLRSTDTQYF. The CDR3 DNA is TGTGCCACCAGCAGAGATCTTAGGAGCACAGATACGCAGTATTTT.

This clonotype came up a few times. The chain joins TRBV27 to TRBJ1-5, with 8 bases that match TRBD1. The CDR3 consists of 14 residues. V trimming: 3 bases; J trimming: 6 bases; junction bases outside the gene matches: 4. CDR1 MNHEY and CDR2 SMNVEV come from the germline V gene (reference sequence). The CDR3 DNA is TGTGCCAGCAGTTTGAGGACAGGGACTCAGCCCCAGCATTTT. It translates to CASSLRTGTQPQHF.

The sample holds many counts of this clonotype. The gene calls are TRBV20-1 and TRBJ1-5, with 7 nucleotides matching TRBD1. Per germline, CDR1 DFQATT and CDR2 SNEGSKA (reference sequence). The ends lost 3 bases at V and 2 bases at J; junction bases unmatched: 4. There are 14 residues in the CDR3. CDR3: CSARVTGGNQPQHF. The CDR3 nucleotides are TGCAGTGCTAGGGTAACAGGGGGCAATCAGCCCCAGCATTTT.

The sample holds many counts of this clonotype. V and J are TRBV4-1 and TRBJ1-1; the match to TRBD1 covers 9 bases. The germline V gene has CDR1 MGHRA and CDR2 YSYEKL. The J segment lost 5 bases and the V segment lost 0 bases, leaving 7 bases of the junction unmatched. There are 16 residues in the CDR3. The CDR3 region has the DNA TGCGCCAGCAGCCAAGACCCCCGGACAGGGGCGACTGAAGCTTTCTTT. Protein: CASSQDPRTGATEAFF.

The chain couples TRBV7-3 to TRBJ2-7, with D perhaps matching TRBD1 (5 bases). V was shortened by 5 bases and J by 5 bases, with 19 bases between the two germline ends. CDR1 SGHTA and CDR2 FQGTGA come from the germline V gene. This CDR3 comprises 15 residues. The CDR3 DNA follows: TGTGCCAGCAGCCTGGGGCTTGGCGAAGCCCACGAGCAGTACTTC. It encodes CASSLGLGEAHEQYF.

This chain links TRBV2 with TRBJ1-5, with 7 nucleotides matching TRBD1. J lost 6 bases, V lost 4 bases, and 6 bases had no gene match. Germline assignment: CDR1 SNHLY and CDR2 FYNNEI. The CDR3 spans 14 residues. CDR3 DNA sequence: TGTGCCAGCAGTGGACAGGGAAGGAGTCAGCCCCAGCATTTT. It codes for CASSGQGRSQPQHF.

This clonotype was picked up many times. The chain recombines TRBV6-5 with TRBJ1-1, with D possibly matching TRBD1 (6 bases). CDR3 length: 12 amino acids. Trimming shortened V by 6 bases and J by 8 bases, and 13 bases separated the two germline ends. Germline loops: CDR1 MNHEY, CDR2 SVGAGI. The CDR3 coding sequence is TGTGCCAGCAGCACTACAGGGTCCGAAGCTTTCTTT. Residues: CASSTTGSEAFF.

The chain employs TRBV20-1 and TRBJ1-5; D not resolved. CDR1 and CDR2 (germline): DFQATT, SNEGSKA (reference sequence). The CDR3 totals 14 residues. The V end lost 3 bases, the J end lost 3 bases, and 12 bases lay between the germline ends. The DNA for the CDR3 is TGCAGTGCTAGCACCGGCAGCTACAATCAGCCCCAGCATTTT. Its translation is CSASTGSYNQPQHF.

Many counts were recorded for this clonotype. This chain connects TRBV4-3 to TRBJ1-2, with D tentatively TRBD1 (6 bases). The CDR3 is 16 amino acids. Germline V gene data show CDR1 as LGHNA and CDR2 as YSLEER. Trimming pared 0 bases from V and 4 bases from J, leaving 15 bases between. CDR3 bases: TGCGCCAGCAGCCAAGATTACGGGGGCGGAGGCTATGGCTACACCTTC. Its protein product is CASSQDYGGGGYGYTF.

This clonotype has at least ten counts. V is TRBV28 and J is TRBJ1-4; a possible D gene is TRBD1 (6 bases). Trimming took 5 bases from V and 4 from J, leaving 14 bases between them. Germline V gene data show CDR1 as MDHEN and CDR2 as SYDVKM. The CDR3 covers 15 residues. In DNA form, the CDR3 reads TGTGCCAGCAGTCCAACGACAGGAATTAATGAAAAACTGTTTTTT. Translated, it gives CASSPTTGINEKLFF.

The chain recombines TRBV2 with TRBJ2-7, with 14 bases matching TRBD2. Germline CDR1 SNHLY, CDR2 FYNNEI. Losses at the gene ends were 3 bases for V and 2 bases for J; bases not matched to a gene: 3. The CDR3 covers 16 residues. DNA for the CDR3: TGTGCCAGCAGTGACGCGACTAGCGGGGGGGCCTACGAGCAGTACTTC. This codes for CASSDATSGGAYEQYF.

The chain combines TRBV9 with TRBJ1-2; TRBD1 agrees at 7 bases. The V gene end was trimmed by 4 bases and the J gene end by 8 bases; junction bases not matched to a gene: 11. The CDR3 has 14 amino acids. Germline V lookup: CDR1 SGDLS, CDR2 YYNGEE. CDR3 sequence (DNA): TGTGCCAGCAGCTCCCCTGGCCACAGGGGAGGCTACACCTTC. This sequence encodes CASSSPGHRGGYTF.

This clonotype was detected many times. The chain combines TRBV4-3 with TRBJ2-1, with D uncertain. Trimming took 1 base from V and 6 from J, leaving 10 bases between them. Germline V gene sequence: CDR1 LGHNA, CDR2 YSLEER. The CDR3 totals 14 residues. Here the CDR3 reads CASSQVVPANEQFF. The DNA of the CDR3 is TGCGCCAGCAGCCAAGTGGTCCCGGCCAATGAGCAGTTCTTC.

This clonotype showed up many times. The genes are TRBV7-9 and TRBJ2-5; D is unclear. The length of the CDR3 is 17 residues. Trimming took off 3 bases at V and 0 bases at J, with 17 bases between the two ends. Germline CDR1 SEHNR, CDR2 FQNEAQ (reference sequence). As DNA, the CDR3 is TGTGCCAGCAGCTTCCCCCGGGTTACCTCGTACCAAGAGACCCAGTACTTC. Amino acid sequence: CASSFPRVTSYQETQYF.

V and J are TRBV28 and TRBJ2-5, with 9 positions matching TRBD1. The trim removed 7 bases at V and 1 base at J, leaving 7 bases unmatched. The CDR3 consists of 15 residues. Per germline, CDR1 MDHEN and CDR2 SYDVKM. In nucleotides, the CDR3 is TGTGCCAGCACGGTGGGACAGGGCATCCAAGAGACCCAGTACTTC. The encoded protein is CASTVGQGIQETQYF.

This clonotype was found a few times. V and J are TRBV4-1 and TRBJ2-1; 8 nucleotides line up with TRBD1. The CDR3 extends over 17 amino acids. CDR1 is MGHRA, CDR2 YSYEKL, per germline. After removal of 1 base from V and 2 bases from J, the junction contained 7 bases not matched to a gene. CDR3 in DNA: TGCGCCAGCAGCCAAGGGACAGGGAATCTCGCCTACAATGAGCAGTTCTTC. Translated, it gives CASSQGTGNLAYNEQFF.

This clonotype was recorded at least ten times. J is TRBJ2-5 and V is TRBV4-1; no definite D call. The CDR3 length is 16 residues. The V gene lost 0 bases and the J gene lost 7 bases, with 18 bases spanning the gap. CDR1 is MGHRA, CDR2 YSYEKL, per germline. The CDR3 bases are TGCGCCAGCAGCCAAGATCATCAGAGTTCAAGTCGGACCCAGTACTTC. Translation: CASSQDHQSSSRTQYF.

This clonotype was seen at least ten times. Here the CDR3 reads CASSTLAGLYNEQFF. The CDR3, as DNA: TGTGCCAGCAGTACTCTAGCGGGCCTATACAATGAGCAGTTCTTC. The gene calls are TRBV6-5 and TRBJ2-1; TRBD2 agrees at 8 bases. CDR3 length: 15 amino acids. V shed 5 bases and J 4 bases; nucleotides not matched to a gene: 7. Germline V lookup: CDR1 MNHEY, CDR2 SVGAGI.

This clonotype was counted many times. This sequence joins TRBV5-1 and TRBJ1-1; D is ambiguous. There are 14 residues in the CDR3. Trimming removed 5 bases at V and 4 bases at J, with 15 bases between. CDR1 and CDR2 from the germline V gene are SGHRS and YFSETQ. The CDR3: CASRVRAQVTEAFF. CDR3 DNA sequence: TGCGCCAGCAGGGTAAGGGCTCAAGTCACTGAAGCTTTCTTT.

The chain has TRBV11-2 and TRBJ1-3; D is unclear. Germline loops: CDR1 SGHAT, CDR2 FQNNGV. Between the trimmed V and J ends, which lost 5 bases and 3 bases, there was a span of 11 bases. The CDR3 sequence is 14 residues long. Written as DNA, the CDR3 is TGTGCCAGCAGCCCTCGGACGTATGGAAACACCATATATTTT. It translates to CASSPRTYGNTIYF. The variable domain in full, with the rest retrieved from reference TRBV11-2 and TRBJ1-3, is EAGVAQSPRYKIIEKRQSVAFWCNPISGHATLYWYQQILGQGPKLLIQFQNNGVVDDSQLPKDRFSAERLKGVDSTLKIQPAKLEDSAVYLCASSPRTYGNTIYFGEGSWLTVV.

At least ten counts were recorded for this clonotype. The rearrangement uses TRBV20-1 and TRBJ2-2; maybe TRBD2 (7 bases). The CDR3 is 14 residues long. With 2 bases removed from V and 4 bases from J, the gap between germline ends came to 11 bases. Germline assignment: CDR1 DFQATT and CDR2 SNEGSKA (reference sequence). DNA for the CDR3: TGCAGTGCTAGATTGGGGGGGCTCACCGGGGAGCTGTTTTTT. It encodes CSARLGGLTGELFF.

This clonotype appeared a few times. The CDR3 protein is CASSYAADRTARFSYEQYF. The CDR3 DNA reads TGTGCCAGCAGTTATGCCGCTGACCGGACAGCTCGTTTCTCCTACGAGCAGTACTTC. The chain links TRBV6-5 to TRBJ2-7, with D maybe TRBD1 (6 bases). This CDR3 has 19 amino acids. Trimming cost V 3 bases and J 0 bases, with 24 bases left between them. Germline CDR1 is MNHEY and CDR2 is SVGAGI.